This TCR beta chain was observed in a study of cytomegalovirus exposure and HLA in healthy donors. Study overall: Unique TCRs numbering roughly 85 million, obtained from HLA-typed donors, made up an early data release. General study results and limits: The investigators catalogued some 160 TCR beta chains as cytomegalovirus-associated. Researchers reported in a later analysis that a missense DCLRE1C variant was tied to TCR beta V- and J-gene trimming.

60 Vbeta and 13 Jbeta primers were used in PCR. Method: immunoSEQ multiplex PCR; TCRdb's copy keeps in-frame clones and lacks some. The data show just over 150,000 clones, about three quarters seen once. As to this clone: Its specificity is unknown.

Germline-derived CDR1 and CDR2 are LNHNV and YYDKDF (reference sequence). J gave up 0 bases and V 1 base, and 3 bases lay outside the gene matches. The CDR3 covers 16 residues. The sequence came from a woman in her thirties or forties in good health and CMV-seronegative. The J gene is TRBJ2-1, the V gene TRBV15; TRBD2 matches 7 bases. Sequencing was done on a sample of PBMCs. The CDR3 sequence: CATSRGLAASYNEQFF. CDR3 bases: TGTGCCACCAGCAGAGGGCTAGCGGCCTCCTACAATGAGCAGTTCTTC. The entire variable domain, with the rest obtained from reference TRBV15 and TRBJ2-1, is as follows: DAMVIQNPRYQVTQFGKPVTLSCSQTLNHNVMYWYQQKSSQAPKLLFHYYDKDFNNEADTPDNFQSRRPNTSFCFLDIRSPGLGDTAMYLCATSRGLAASYNEQFFGPGTRLTVL.